The rows below give T cell receptor beta chains drawn from one sample of a study of blood T cell repertoires in COVID-19. The table came from immunoSEQ multiplex PCR; TCRdb's copy has only in-frame clones and leaves some out. The profile shows under 150,000 clones, about 88% of them singletons. The source material was peripheral blood. The receptors come from a man aged 40-49 years with acute or convalescent COVID-19. CDR3s include the opening cysteine and the closing phenylalanine or tryptophan.

CDR3aa	v_gene	j_gene
CASRFGLAGTSTDTQYF	TRBV5-1	TRBJ2-3
CASSDNNNSPLHF	TRBV6-1	TRBJ1-6
CALSRGYEQYF	TRBV6-5	TRBJ2-7
CASSQRQRGGALDTQYF	TRBV5-4	TRBJ2-3
CATSDWTGDGNYEQYF	TRBV24-1	TRBJ2-7
CASSLGLLNEQFF	TRBV4-2	TRBJ2-1
CASSGGLAGDLSTDTQYF	TRBV5-4	TRBJ2-3
CASSQEGVRDAFF	TRBV3-1/TRBV3-2	TRBJ1-1
CSVTGTGILPDTQYF	TRBV29-1	TRBJ2-3
CASSLIQRGSSYEQYF	TRBV5-6	TRBJ2-7
CASSDKRQGASMNTEAFF	TRBV5-8	TRBJ1-1
CASKGTLNNEQFF	TRBV2	TRBJ2-1
CATALAGASSYNEQFF	TRBV15	TRBJ2-1
CASSFGATNEKLFF	TRBV5-1	TRBJ1-4
CASSPVRTGGHEQYF	TRBV18	TRBJ2-7
CAISPGQAAYGYTF	TRBV10-3	TRBJ1-2
CASSPQQGDQPQHF	TRBV18	TRBJ1-5
CAWSDSGLADTQYF	TRBV30	TRBJ2-3
CSVERGGEAFF	TRBV29-1	TRBJ1-1
CSVEGQASEAFF	TRBV29-1	TRBJ1-1
CASGTGYYEQYF	TRBV18	TRBJ2-7
CASGLLTPGGALRNTQYF	TRBV12-5	TRBJ2-3
CASSIGDSANTGELFF	TRBV19	TRBJ2-2
CASSLNGQGEYF	TRBV28	TRBJ2-7
CASSPGSGQSTDTQYF	TRBV7-3	TRBJ2-3
CASRLGRGNTEAFF	TRBV21-1	TRBJ1-1
CASSPRGAGGPIGELFF	TRBV9	TRBJ2-2
CASSRGSGGAPAYEQYF	TRBV7-2	TRBJ2-7
CASSVNPRRGGYYEQYF	TRBV19	TRBJ2-7
CASRMTGSRKLNEQFF	TRBV2	TRBJ2-1
CSLQRGNTDTQYF	TRBV29-1	TRBJ2-3
CASSPGTSGGANTGELFF	TRBV7-9	TRBJ2-2
CASSQDRGVSGELFF	TRBV14	TRBJ2-2
CASSKETGRAKNIQYF	TRBV6-1	TRBJ2-4
CASSLVGTGGGTEAFF	TRBV7-2	TRBJ1-1
CASSHPGTGENGYTF	TRBV4-1	TRBJ1-2
CATSTRRTGERSYGYTF	TRBV24-1	TRBJ1-2
CASSQDRQATYEQYF	TRBV4-3	TRBJ2-7
CATSEGTGPYEQYF	TRBV24-1	TRBJ2-7
CASSPTPGGPLDEQFF	TRBV28	TRBJ2-1
CASSPTVENTEAFF	TRBV18	TRBJ1-1
CASSRESWGVSGANVLTF	TRBV7-2	TRBJ2-6
CASSETGSFIGELFF	TRBV2	TRBJ2-2
CASSLGYTGELFF	TRBV5-4	TRBJ2-2
CASSIVSGSTQYF	TRBV19	TRBJ2-3
CASSTGQGDEQYF	TRBV6-6	TRBJ2-7
CASSVVVNTEAFF	TRBV9	TRBJ1-1
CASNIGGNTEAFF	TRBV12-3/TRBV12-4	TRBJ1-1
CASSGRQGLSYGYTF	TRBV6-5	TRBJ1-2
CASSTSTRTDTQYF	TRBV6-5	TRBJ2-3
CSADLGYEQYF	TRBV20-1	TRBJ2-7
CAWSTPSIWDSKLYGYTF	TRBV30	TRBJ1-2
CASSLLGTGVNSPLHF	TRBV27	TRBJ1-6
CASSSWGSGGHQETQYF	TRBV7-9	TRBJ2-5
CASSVAISAHTDTQYF	TRBV9	TRBJ2-3
CTSKRLVDGTGELFF	TRBV1	TRBJ2-2
CATRDSQETQYF	TRBV24-1	TRBJ2-5
CASSPRTTPYEQYF	TRBV18	TRBJ2-7
CASSEGGGTLYEQYF	TRBV2	TRBJ2-7